This T cell receptor beta chain stems from a study of blood T cell repertoires in COVID-19 (dated by TCRdb to 2019 to 2021). In terms of the full investigation: Samples covering the acute and convalescent phases of COVID-19 were provided by collaborators in the United States, Italy and Spain. Sample metadata almost always included a de-identified subject ID, COVID-19 status, age in years and sex. The prospective study material was composed of cDNA or gDNA derived from T cells, B-cell-depleted T cells, or PBMCs. The dataset comprised deeply sampled blood TCRbeta repertoires from subjects exposed to, actively infected with, or recovered from COVID-19. The samples were drawn from the first 160 participants of the ongoing ImmuneRACE study and from some 1,300 subjects provided by 6 global collaborators. The repertoires were made available in a free public database intended to serve as a resource for research on the immune response to SARS-CoV-2. HLA class I and class II types, where available, came from metadata supplied by the sample provider rather than from assay-based typing.

Via the germline V gene (reference sequence), CDR1 is LNHDA and CDR2 SQIVND. The V and J ends are trimmed by 5 bases and 4 bases, leaving 17 bases between them. Its CDR3 holds 16 amino acids, cysteine through phenylalanine. Only CDR3 DNA remains: 48 bases, in frame from the first base. One collaborating source in Seattle enrolled patients during active infection and followed them longitudinally through the course of disease. Collaborating institutions collected whole blood in K2EDTA tubes following their own protocols. For TCRbeta analysis, collaborators shipped samples as frozen whole blood, isolated PBMCs, or DNA extracted from either of those sample types. By share, this clone ranks as medium-sized (0.01 to 0.1%). The antigen it recognizes is unknown. The sample holds no much larger clone one base away, and base qualities are not on file. The research as a whole found: The quantity of clinical and demographic metadata differed by source and by participant and was supplied without curation.

TCRbeta CDR3 regions were amplified from genomic DNA by means of the immunoSEQ Assay, a bias-controlled multiplex PCR. In the original analysis: Within the assay, amplification of reference gene primers was used to estimate how many nucleated cells each sample contained. To quantify the absolute abundance of each unique TCRbeta CDR3 rearrangement, sequence reads were collapsed and filtered. For each sample, productive Simpson clonality was calculated as the square root of Simpson's diversity index across productive rearrangements. TCRdb limited this immuneACCESS table to in-frame rearrangements with V and J called. A share of clones is missing; checked studies link under half to unresolved V genes, and the rest is unexplained. The V and J calls and clone size come from that table; D and trimming were worked out from the DNA. The sample table lists 120,000 to 150,000 clones, roughly 85% of them with a count of one. The leading ten clones occupy more than 7.5% of the sample.

The V and J segments used are TRBV19 and TRBJ2-2; the D region possibly corresponds to TRBD2 (5 bases align). The clonotype comes from a woman between 55 and 75 years old with COVID-19, enrolled during active disease. Sequenced input: peripheral blood. The DNA reads as follows: TGTGCCAGTAGTCTTAAGGGTCGGGCGGGCACCGGGGAGCTGTTTTTT. This is translated as CASSLKGRAGTGELFF.